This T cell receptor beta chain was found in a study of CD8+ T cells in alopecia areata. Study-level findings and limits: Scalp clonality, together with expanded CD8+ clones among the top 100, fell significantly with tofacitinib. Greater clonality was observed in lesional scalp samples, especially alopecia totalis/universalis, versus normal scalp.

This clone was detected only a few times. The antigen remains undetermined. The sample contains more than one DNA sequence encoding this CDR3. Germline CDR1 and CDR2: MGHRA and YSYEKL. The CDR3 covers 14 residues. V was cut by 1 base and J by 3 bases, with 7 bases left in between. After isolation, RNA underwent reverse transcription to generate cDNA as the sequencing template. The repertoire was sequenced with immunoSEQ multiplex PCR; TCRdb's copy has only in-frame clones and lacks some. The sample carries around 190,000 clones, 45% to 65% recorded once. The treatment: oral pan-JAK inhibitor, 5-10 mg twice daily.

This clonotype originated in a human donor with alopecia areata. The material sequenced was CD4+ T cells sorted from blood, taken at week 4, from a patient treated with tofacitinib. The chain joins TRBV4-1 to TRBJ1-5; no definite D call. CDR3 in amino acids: CASSQGTVNQPQHF. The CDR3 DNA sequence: TGCGCCAGCAGCCAAGGGACTGTCAATCAGCCCCAGCATTTT.